A selection of T cell receptor beta chains follows, all from one sample in a study of CD8+CD57+ T cells in acquired aplastic anemia. TCRdb analysed the reads with MiXCR anew, one entry per CDR3 protein. The repertoire has some 140,000 distinct CDR3 sequences, over 50% of them found once; the top ten carry 12%. The material sequenced was sorted CD4+, CD8+, or CD8+CD57+ T cells (not recorded which) from PBMCs. These receptors came from a human donor with aplastic anemia. Each CDR3 is given with its conserved first and last residue. D genes are given only for firm matches. Not every row has a clone size; where given, it reads once, few, many or a size class.

j_gene: TRBJ2-3; abundance: .; v_gene: TRBV6-4; d_gene: .; CDR3aa: CASSERGDTDTQYF; CDR3nt: TGTGCCAGCAGTGAGAGGGGAGACACAGATACGCAGTATTTT
j_gene: TRBJ1-2; abundance: .; v_gene: TRBV5-1; d_gene: TRBD1; CDR3aa: CASSLFQGAGYGYTF; CDR3nt: TGCGCCAGCAGCTTGTTTCAGGGGGCAGGTTATGGCTACACCTTC
j_gene: TRBJ2-5; abundance: many; v_gene: TRBV19; d_gene: .; CDR3aa: CASRERSGTQYF; CDR3nt: TGTGCCAGTAGGGAACGGTCTGGGACCCAGTACTTC
j_gene: TRBJ1-4; abundance: many; v_gene: TRBV12-3/TRBV12-4; d_gene: .; CDR3aa: CASSSWEPGNEKLFF; CDR3nt: TGTGCCAGCAGTTCTTGGGAACCCGGTAATGAAAAACTGTTTTTT
j_gene: TRBJ2-7; abundance: many; v_gene: TRBV3-1; d_gene: .; CDR3aa: CASSGGPIYEQYF; CDR3nt: TGTGCCAGCAGCGGCGGGCCGATCTACGAGCAGTACTTC
j_gene: TRBJ1-3; abundance: .; v_gene: TRBV10-3; d_gene: .; CDR3aa: CATLEGPGNTIYF; CDR3nt: TGTGCCACCCTGGAGGGACCTGGAAACACCATATATTTT
j_gene: TRBJ1-5; abundance: many; v_gene: TRBV4-1; d_gene: .; CDR3aa: CASSQDGPGDNQPQHF; CDR3nt: TGCGCCAGCAGCCAAGATGGGCCGGGAGATAATCAGCCCCAGCATTTT
j_gene: TRBJ2-7; abundance: many; v_gene: TRBV7-9; d_gene: .; CDR3aa: CASSLESRGPSYEQYF; CDR3nt: TGTGCCAGCAGCTTAGAATCCAGGGGACCCTCCTACGAGCAGTACTTC
j_gene: TRBJ1-5; abundance: .; v_gene: TRBV2; d_gene: .; CDR3aa: CASSGWGGDQPQHF; CDR3nt: TGTGCCAGCAGTGGCTGGGGGGGCGATCAGCCCCAGCATTTT
j_gene: TRBJ2-7; abundance: many; v_gene: TRBV4-3; d_gene: .; CDR3aa: CASSQARDAGSYEQYF; CDR3nt: TGCGCCAGCAGCCAAGCGCGGGACGCGGGGTCCTACGAGCAGTACTTC
j_gene: TRBJ2-7; abundance: .; v_gene: TRBV2; d_gene: TRBD2; CDR3aa: CASSDRSGAIYEQYF; CDR3nt: TGTGCCAGCAGTGACCGTAGCGGGGCAATCTACGAGCAGTACTTC
j_gene: TRBJ1-3; abundance: .; v_gene: TRBV7-9; d_gene: TRBD1; CDR3aa: CASSSGTGFGNTIYF; CDR3nt: TGTGCCAGCAGCTCCGGGACAGGGTTTGGAAACACCATATATTTT
j_gene: TRBJ2-1; abundance: once; v_gene: TRBV19; d_gene: .; CDR3aa: CASSIKTYNEQFF; CDR3nt: TGTGCCAGTAGTATTAAAACCTACAATGAGCAGTTCTTC
j_gene: TRBJ1-2; abundance: .; v_gene: TRBV10-3; d_gene: TRBD1; CDR3aa: CARRTGGAYGYTF; CDR3nt: TGTGCTAGACGGACAGGGGGCGCTTATGGCTACACCTTC
j_gene: TRBJ1-1; abundance: .; v_gene: TRBV20-1; d_gene: .; CDR3aa: CSARGVVMNTEAFF; CDR3nt: TGCAGTGCTAGAGGGGTGGTGATGAACACTGAAGCTTTCTTT
j_gene: TRBJ1-6; abundance: many; v_gene: TRBV9; d_gene: .; CDR3aa: CASSDPWGGNNSPLHF; CDR3nt: TGTGCCAGCAGCGACCCGTGGGGCGGCAATAATTCACCCCTCCACTTT
j_gene: TRBJ1-6; abundance: many; v_gene: TRBV19; d_gene: TRBD1; CDR3aa: CASWDRGYNSPLHF; CDR3nt: TGTGCCAGCTGGGACAGGGGCTATAATTCACCCCTCCACTTT
j_gene: TRBJ1-2; abundance: .; v_gene: TRBV7-9; d_gene: .; CDR3aa: CASSYTGGYTF; CDR3nt: TGTGCCAGCAGCTACACTGGTGGCTACACCTTC
j_gene: TRBJ2-7; abundance: .; v_gene: TRBV2; d_gene: TRBD2; CDR3aa: CASNGLAGGGEQYF; CDR3nt: TGTGCCAGCAATGGACTAGCGGGGGGGGGCGAGCAGTACTTC
j_gene: TRBJ1-4; abundance: .; v_gene: TRBV5-8; d_gene: .; CDR3aa: CASSLPGRDEKLFF; CDR3nt: TGTGCCAGCAGTTTACCGGGACGGGATGAAAAACTGTTTTTT
j_gene: TRBJ2-2; abundance: .; v_gene: TRBV7-9; d_gene: .; CDR3aa: CASSLETGELFF; CDR3nt: TGTGCCAGCAGCTTAGAAACAGGGGAGCTGTTTTTT
j_gene: TRBJ2-1; abundance: .; v_gene: TRBV10-3; d_gene: TRBD2; CDR3aa: CAIRATSGGASYNEQFF; CDR3nt: TGTGCCATCAGGGCGACTAGCGGGGGGGCCTCCTACAATGAGCAGTTCTTC
j_gene: TRBJ2-5; abundance: once; v_gene: TRBV5-1; d_gene: .; CDR3aa: CASSLDRERETQYF; CDR3nt: TGCGCCAGCAGCTTGGACAGGGAGAGGGAGACCCAGTACTTC
j_gene: TRBJ2-2; abundance: few; v_gene: TRBV4-3; d_gene: .; CDR3aa: CASSSLSGTNTGELFF; CDR3nt: TGCGCCAGCAGCTCACTATCCGGGACAAACACCGGGGAGCTGTTTTTT
j_gene: TRBJ1-1; abundance: .; v_gene: TRBV19; d_gene: .; CDR3aa: CASSVDTEWNTEAFF; CDR3nt: TGTGCCAGTAGTGTGGACACTGAGTGGAACACTGAAGCTTTCTTT
j_gene: TRBJ1-5; abundance: many; v_gene: TRBV12-5; d_gene: .; CDR3aa: CASVTAFNQPQHF; CDR3nt: TGTGCTAGTGTGACAGCCTTCAATCAGCCCCAGCATTTT
j_gene: TRBJ2-3; abundance: many; v_gene: TRBV5-5; d_gene: .; CDR3aa: CASSLSSSDTQYF; CDR3nt: TGTGCCAGCAGCTTGTCGTCCAGCGATACGCAGTATTTT
j_gene: TRBJ2-7; abundance: many; v_gene: TRBV20-1; d_gene: TRBD1; CDR3aa: CSASVGQGLYYEQYF; CDR3nt: TGCAGTGCTAGTGTTGGACAGGGCCTTTACTACGAGCAGTACTTC
j_gene: TRBJ2-1; abundance: .; v_gene: TRBV5-6; d_gene: .; CDR3aa: CASHSGHHKGAEQFF; CDR3nt: TGTGCCAGCCACTCGGGCCATCACAAGGGCGCTGAGCAGTTTTTC
j_gene: TRBJ1-5; abundance: few; v_gene: TRBV7-8; d_gene: .; CDR3aa: CASSFGGGDQPQHF; CDR3nt: TGTGCCAGCAGCTTTGGGGGCGGGGATCAGCCCCAGCATTTT
j_gene: TRBJ2-3; abundance: .; v_gene: TRBV7-9; d_gene: .; CDR3aa: CASSSRGPDTQYF; CDR3nt: TGTGCCAGCAGCTCGCGGGGGCCAGATACGCAGTATTTT
j_gene: TRBJ2-7; abundance: many; v_gene: TRBV7-2; d_gene: .; CDR3aa: CASSPVGGNYEQYF; CDR3nt: TGTGCCAGCAGCCCCGTAGGGGGAAACTACGAGCAGTACTTC
j_gene: TRBJ2-5; abundance: .; v_gene: TRBV10-3; d_gene: .; CDR3aa: CASSGPGYNQPQYF; CDR3nt: TGTGCCAGCAGTGGACCGGGGTACAATCAGCCCCAGTACTTC
j_gene: TRBJ1-1; abundance: medium-sized; v_gene: TRBV29-1; d_gene: .; CDR3aa: CSVERAASEAFF; CDR3nt: TGCAGCGTTGAAAGGGCAGCGAGCGAAGCTTTCTTT
j_gene: TRBJ1-1; abundance: .; v_gene: TRBV6-1; d_gene: .; CDR3aa: CGVGGPQTEAFF; CDR3nt: TGTGGGGTCGGAGGGCCGCAGACTGAAGCTTTCTTT
j_gene: TRBJ2-1; abundance: .; v_gene: TRBV6-2/TRBV6-3; d_gene: TRBD2; CDR3aa: CASGYGSSGGASYNEQFF; CDR3nt: TGTGCCAGCGGTTACGGCTCTAGCGGGGGTGCCTCCTACAATGAGCAGTTCTTC
j_gene: TRBJ2-1; abundance: few; v_gene: TRBV29-1; d_gene: TRBD2; CDR3aa: CSVGFSGGNEQFF; CDR3nt: TGCAGCGTTGGTTTTAGCGGGGGAAATGAGCAGTTCTTC
j_gene: TRBJ2-2; abundance: .; v_gene: TRBV12-3/TRBV12-4; d_gene: TRBD2; CDR3aa: CASSRRTSGSGELFF; CDR3nt: TGTGCCAGCAGTCGAAGGACTAGCGGGAGCGGGGAGCTGTTTTTT
j_gene: TRBJ2-1; abundance: .; v_gene: TRBV4-3; d_gene: .; CDR3aa: CASSEGVGSYNEQFF; CDR3nt: TGCGCCAGCAGCGAAGGGGTCGGCTCCTACAATGAGCAGTTCTTC
j_gene: TRBJ2-7; abundance: .; v_gene: TRBV12-3/TRBV12-4; d_gene: TRBD2; CDR3aa: CASSPPSSGGAYEQYF; CDR3nt: TGTGCCAGCAGTCCCCCTTCTAGCGGGGGGGCCTACGAGCAGTACTTC
j_gene: TRBJ2-3; abundance: .; v_gene: TRBV20-1; d_gene: .; CDR3aa: CSARTVELPWGTQYF; CDR3nt: TGCAGTGCTAGAACCGTCGAGCTCCCGTGGGGTACGCAGTATTTT
j_gene: TRBJ1-6; abundance: few; v_gene: TRBV5-6; d_gene: .; CDR3aa: CASSLAGQGTNSPPHF; CDR3nt: TGTGCCAGCAGCTTGGCGGGTCAGGGGACTAATTCACCCCCTCACTTT
j_gene: TRBJ2-3; abundance: once; v_gene: TRBV27; d_gene: .; CDR3aa: CSSIYLGEEAADTQYF; CDR3nt: TGTTCCAGCATTTACCTAGGGGAGGAGGCGGCAGATACGCAGTATTTT
j_gene: TRBJ2-3; abundance: .; v_gene: TRBV6-2/TRBV6-3; d_gene: TRBD2; CDR3aa: CASSLAGETDTQYF; CDR3nt: TGTGCCAGCAGTCTAGCGGGGGAAACAGATACGCAGTATTTT
j_gene: TRBJ2-3; abundance: .; v_gene: TRBV10-3; d_gene: .; CDR3aa: CAISERQGQYF; CDR3nt: TGTGCCATCAGTGAAAGGCAGGGGCAGTATTTT
j_gene: TRBJ1-1; abundance: many; v_gene: TRBV29-1; d_gene: TRBD1; CDR3aa: CSVARGLNTEAFF; CDR3nt: TGCAGCGTCGCCAGGGGGCTGAACACTGAAGCTTTCTTT
j_gene: TRBJ1-3; abundance: few; v_gene: TRBV9; d_gene: .; CDR3aa: CASSVGGAVGNTIYF; CDR3nt: TGTGCCAGCAGCGTGGGGGGGGCTGTGGGGAACACCATATATTTT
j_gene: TRBJ1-6; abundance: once; v_gene: TRBV7-2; d_gene: .; CDR3aa: CASSLGQNNSPLHF; CDR3nt: TGTGCCAGCAGCTTAGGACAGAATAATTCACCCCTCCACTTT
j_gene: TRBJ2-1; abundance: .; v_gene: TRBV9; d_gene: .; CDR3aa: CASSAGTRGNEQFF; CDR3nt: TGTGCCAGCAGCGCCGGGACCCGGGGCAATGAGCAGTTCTTC
j_gene: TRBJ2-3; abundance: many; v_gene: TRBV20-1; d_gene: .; CDR3aa: CSARVPGTSSTDTQYF; CDR3nt: TGCAGTGCTAGAGTCCCCGGGACATCTAGCACAGATACGCAGTATTTT
j_gene: TRBJ2-7; abundance: few; v_gene: TRBV20-1; d_gene: TRBD2; CDR3aa: CSARLAAEQYF; CDR3nt: TGCAGTGCTAGACTAGCGGCCGAGCAGTACTTC
j_gene: TRBJ2-5; abundance: .; v_gene: TRBV29-1; d_gene: TRBD2; CDR3aa: CSVRTSGGETQYF; CDR3nt: TGCAGCGTTCGGACTAGCGGGGGGGAGACCCAGTACTTC
j_gene: TRBJ2-1; abundance: .; v_gene: TRBV12-3/TRBV12-4; d_gene: TRBD1; CDR3aa: CASSWDRNEQFF; CDR3nt: TGTGCCAGCAGTTGGGACAGGAATGAGCAGTTCTTC
j_gene: TRBJ1-1; abundance: many; v_gene: TRBV19; d_gene: .; CDR3aa: CASSPRNTEAFF; CDR3nt: TGTGCCAGTAGCCCTAGGAACACTGAAGCTTTCTTT